Detailed here is one T cell receptor (beta chain). This entry comes from a study of blood T cell repertoires in COVID-19. CDR3 length: 15 residues. Germline CDR1 is SGHTA and CDR2 is FQGNSA. Trimming stripped 5 bases from V and 5 bases from J, with 15 bases between. Repertoires were generated with immunoSEQ multiplex PCR, while TCRdb's copy carries only in-frame clones and drops some. The sample has some 100,000 clones, around nine tenths seen once. This chain joins TRBV7-2 and TRBJ2-2, with a possible D match to TRBD2 (6 bases). This TCR came from a human donor with acute or convalescent COVID-19. The donor label of this sample is uncertain. The sample comprised peripheral blood. This CDR3 reads CASSPAGTQTGELFF. The CDR3 DNA follows: TGTGCCAGCAGCCCCGCGGGGACTCAGACCGGGGAGCTGTTTTTT.